The T cell receptor (beta chain) described here comes from a study of shared clonotypes between healthy human individuals. Profiled with immunoSEQ multiplex PCR; TCRdb holds only in-frame clones, not every one. The sample has more than 2,000,000 clones, 90% to 95% seen once. This CDR3 spans 15 amino acids. The ends were cut back, 0 bases at V and 0 bases at J, with 8 bases in the middle. CDR1 and CDR2 (germline): SGHTS, YDEGEE. This TCR was sampled from a young man in good health. Some clones in this sample may be carry-over from other donors' samples. The chain joins TRBV5-8 to TRBJ2-3; D possibly uses TRBD1 or TRBD2 (5 bases each). What was sequenced was naive CD4+ T cells from PBMCs. Subset reported: CD45RA+ positively selected. The CDR3 region has the DNA TGTGCCAGCAGCTTGGGTGGGGGAAGCACAGATACGCAGTATTTT. Encoded protein: CASSLGGGSTDTQYF.